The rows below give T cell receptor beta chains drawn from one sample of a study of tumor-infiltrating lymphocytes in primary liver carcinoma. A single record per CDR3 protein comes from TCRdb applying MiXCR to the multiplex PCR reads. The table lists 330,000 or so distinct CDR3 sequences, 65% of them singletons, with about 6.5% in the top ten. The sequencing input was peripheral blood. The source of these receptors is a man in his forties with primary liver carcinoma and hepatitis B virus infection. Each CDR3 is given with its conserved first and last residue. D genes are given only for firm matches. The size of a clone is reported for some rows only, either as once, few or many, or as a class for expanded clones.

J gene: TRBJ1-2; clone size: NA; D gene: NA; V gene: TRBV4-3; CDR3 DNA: TGCGCCAGCAGCCTCTCCCCGGGGGCCGTTAACTATGGCTACACCTTT; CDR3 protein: CASSLSPGAVNYGYTF
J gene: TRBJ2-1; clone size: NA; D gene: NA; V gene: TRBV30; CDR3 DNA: TGTGCCTGGAGTCAAGGACACTTATACAATGAGCAGTCCTTC; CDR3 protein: CAWSQGHLYNEQSF
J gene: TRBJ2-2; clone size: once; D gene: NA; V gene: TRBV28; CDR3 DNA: TGTGCCAGCTGTTTAAATTGGCAGGGTACCGGGGAGCTGTTTTTT; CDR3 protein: CASCLNWQGTGELFF
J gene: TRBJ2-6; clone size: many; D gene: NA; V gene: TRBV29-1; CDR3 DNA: TGCAGCGTTGCTGGGGCTCCGGGGGCCAACGTCCTGACTTTC; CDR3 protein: CSVAGAPGANVLTF
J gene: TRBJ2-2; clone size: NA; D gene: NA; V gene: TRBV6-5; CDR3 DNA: TGTGCCAGCACCCCCGGGAGAACCGGGGAGCTGTTTTTT; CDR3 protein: CASTPGRTGELFF
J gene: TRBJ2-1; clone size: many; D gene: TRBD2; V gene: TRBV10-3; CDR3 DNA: TGTGCCATCAGTGGGACTAGCGGGAGTGAGCAGTTCTTC; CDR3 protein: CAISGTSGSEQFF
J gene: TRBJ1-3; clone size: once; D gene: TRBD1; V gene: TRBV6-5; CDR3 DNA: TGTGCCAACAGTTACTCAGGGGGTACGAGCTCTGGAAACACCATATATTTT; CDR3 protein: CANSYSGGTSSGNTIYF
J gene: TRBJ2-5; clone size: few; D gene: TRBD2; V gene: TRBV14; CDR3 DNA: TGTGCCAGCAGCGGCCCGGGACTAGCGGGAGAGACCCAGTACTTC; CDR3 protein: CASSGPGLAGETQYF
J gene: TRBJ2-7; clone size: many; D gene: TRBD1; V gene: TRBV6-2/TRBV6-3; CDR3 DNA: TGTGCCAGCAGTTACGGCGACAGGGTCTCCTACGAGCAGTACTTC; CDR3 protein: CASSYGDRVSYEQYF
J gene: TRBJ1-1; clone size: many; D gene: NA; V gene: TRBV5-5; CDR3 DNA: TGTGCCAGCAGCTTGAAGGTGACTGAAGCTTTCTTT; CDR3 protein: CASSLKVTEAFF
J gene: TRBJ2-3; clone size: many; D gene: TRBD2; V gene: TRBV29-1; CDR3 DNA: TGCAGCGTAGTTAAAGCGGGAAGCACAGATACGCAGTATTTT; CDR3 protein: CSVVKAGSTDTQYF
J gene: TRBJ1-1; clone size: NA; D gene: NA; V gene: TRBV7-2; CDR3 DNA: TGTGTCAGCAGATTAACTACGAACACTGAAGCTTTCTTT; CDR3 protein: CVSRLTTNTEAFF
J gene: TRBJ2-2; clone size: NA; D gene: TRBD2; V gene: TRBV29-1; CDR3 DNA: TGCAGCGTTGACGGGGGGATGAACACCGGGGAGCTGGTTTTT; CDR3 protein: CSVDGGMNTGELVF
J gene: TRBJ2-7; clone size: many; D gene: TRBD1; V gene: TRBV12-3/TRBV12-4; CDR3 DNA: TGTGCCAGCAGGGGGACAGGGGGGTACGAGCAGTACTTC; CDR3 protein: CASRGTGGYEQYF
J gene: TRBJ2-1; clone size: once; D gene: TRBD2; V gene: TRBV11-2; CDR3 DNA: TGTGTCAGGACTAGCGGGGGGGTTCAGAGCGAGCAGTTCTTC; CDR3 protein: CVRTSGGVQSEQFF
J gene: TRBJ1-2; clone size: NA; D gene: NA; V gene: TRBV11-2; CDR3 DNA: TGTGTCAGCAGCTTCGTAGGAATCTATGACTACACCTTC; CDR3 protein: CVSSFVGIYDYTF
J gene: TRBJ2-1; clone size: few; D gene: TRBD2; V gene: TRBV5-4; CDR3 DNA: TGTGCCAGCAGCTTGGAGACTAGCGGGAGCCGCAATGAGCAGTTCTTC; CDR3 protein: CASSLETSGSRNEQFF
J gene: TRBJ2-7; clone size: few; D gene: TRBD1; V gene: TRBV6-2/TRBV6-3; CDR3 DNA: TGTGCCAGCAGCCAGGGACAGGCACCCTACGAGCAGTACTTC; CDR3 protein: CASSQGQAPYEQYF
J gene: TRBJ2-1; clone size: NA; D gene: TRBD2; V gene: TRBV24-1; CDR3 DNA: TGTGCCACCAGTGACCCTGGACTAGCGGGATACTACAATGAGCAGTTCTTC; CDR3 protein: CATSDPGLAGYYNEQFF
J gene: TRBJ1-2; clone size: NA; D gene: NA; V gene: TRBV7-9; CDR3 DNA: TGTGCCAGCAGCTTAGCTGTAATCTATGGCTACACCTTC; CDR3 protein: CASSLAVIYGYTF
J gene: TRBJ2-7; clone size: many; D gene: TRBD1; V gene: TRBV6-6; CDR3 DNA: TGTGCCAGCAGTTACCAACAGGGGGTTCGGCTAGCCCGCTCCTACGAGCAGTACTTC; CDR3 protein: CASSYQQGVRLARSYEQYF
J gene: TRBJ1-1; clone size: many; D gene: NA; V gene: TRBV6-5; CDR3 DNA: TGTGCCAGCAGTTACCGAGGGAGTACCACTGAAGCTTTCTTT; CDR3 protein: CASSYRGSTTEAFF